This is a list of T cell receptor beta chains from one sample in a study of early T cells in non-severe SARS-CoV-2 infection. TCRdb processed the 5' RACE reads anew with MiXCR; each CDR3 protein has one entry. Of about 33,000 distinct CDR3 sequences in the sample, around 4.6% are singletons; the top ten hold approximately 8%. The sample consisted of whole blood. The receptors stem from an adult who was a healthcare worker with PCR-confirmed SARS-CoV-2 infection or an uninfected control (not recorded which). The CDR3 runs from the conserved cysteine through the conserved F or W. The order of the fields is J gene, clone size, CDR3 length, V gene, D gene, CDR3 DNA, CDR3 protein. A D gene is named only where the DNA matches it firmly. The size field is filled for only some rows; it gives once, few, many or a size class.

j_gene: TRBJ1-4; abundance: many; len: 14; v_gene: TRBV2; d_gene: .; CDR3nt: TGTGCCAGCAGTGACGGGGGCCCGAATGAAAAACTGTTTTTT; CDR3aa: CASSDGGPNEKLFF
j_gene: TRBJ2-1; abundance: many; len: 15; v_gene: TRBV7-9; d_gene: TRBD1; CDR3nt: TGTGCCAGCAGCCCGTCTCGACAGGGGTACAATGAGCAGTTCTTC; CDR3aa: CASSPSRQGYNEQFF
j_gene: TRBJ1-5; abundance: many; len: 14; v_gene: TRBV7-6; d_gene: .; CDR3nt: TGTGCCAGCAGCTTAGGGGACGGCAATCAGCCCCAGCATTTT; CDR3aa: CASSLGDGNQPQHF
j_gene: TRBJ2-3; abundance: many; len: 16; v_gene: TRBV7-9; d_gene: .; CDR3nt: TGTGCCAGCGGAATGGGCATCCTTGGCGGCGGAGATACGCAGTATTTT; CDR3aa: CASGMGILGGGDTQYF
j_gene: TRBJ1-5; abundance: few; len: 14; v_gene: TRBV6-2/TRBV6-3; d_gene: .; CDR3nt: TGTGCCAGCAGTTACGGGGCAGGGCGACAGCCCCAGCATTTT; CDR3aa: CASSYGAGRQPQHF
j_gene: TRBJ2-7; abundance: .; len: 14; v_gene: TRBV7-2; d_gene: .; CDR3nt: TGTGCCAGCAGCCCAGACAACTTATCCTACGAGCAGTACTTC; CDR3aa: CASSPDNLSYEQYF
j_gene: TRBJ1-5; abundance: many; len: 14; v_gene: TRBV7-8; d_gene: .; CDR3nt: TGTGCCAGCAGCTTAGGGAGGGGAGTTCAGCCCCAGCATTTT; CDR3aa: CASSLGRGVQPQHF
j_gene: TRBJ1-1; abundance: many; len: 14; v_gene: TRBV7-9; d_gene: .; CDR3nt: TGTGCCAGCAGAAAGTCAGGGGAGGGCACTGAAGCTTTCTTT; CDR3aa: CASRKSGEGTEAFF
j_gene: TRBJ2-1; abundance: many; len: 15; v_gene: TRBV9; d_gene: TRBD2; CDR3nt: TGTGCCAGCAGCCCCGGACTAGCGATATACAATGAGCAGTTCTTC; CDR3aa: CASSPGLAIYNEQFF
j_gene: TRBJ2-3; abundance: many; len: 14; v_gene: TRBV7-2; d_gene: .; CDR3nt: TGTGCCAGCAGCATCCAGGGGTCCACAGATACGCAGTATTTT; CDR3aa: CASSIQGSTDTQYF
j_gene: TRBJ1-1; abundance: many; len: 13; v_gene: TRBV12-3/TRBV12-4; d_gene: .; CDR3nt: TGTGCCAGCACCCAGTGGGGGGGAGTTGAAGCTTTCTTT; CDR3aa: CASTQWGGVEAFF
j_gene: TRBJ1-6; abundance: many; len: 15; v_gene: TRBV10-3; d_gene: .; CDR3nt: TGTGCCATCAGTGGCCGGGACCCTCCTGACTCACCCCTCCACTTT; CDR3aa: CAISGRDPPDSPLHF
j_gene: TRBJ1-1; abundance: .; len: 16; v_gene: TRBV6-6; d_gene: TRBD1; CDR3nt: TGTGCCAGCAGGGCTACGACAGGGATCGGGGACACTGAAGCTTTCTTT; CDR3aa: CASRATTGIGDTEAFF
j_gene: TRBJ1-5; abundance: .; len: 14; v_gene: TRBV25-1; d_gene: TRBD1; CDR3nt: TGTGCCAGCAGGAATCAGGGGGATAATCAGCCCCAGCATTTT; CDR3aa: CASRNQGDNQPQHF
j_gene: TRBJ2-5; abundance: many; len: 13; v_gene: TRBV7-2; d_gene: .; CDR3nt: TGTGCCAGCAGCTCTAGCCGGGAAGAGACCCAGTACTTC; CDR3aa: CASSSSREETQYF
j_gene: TRBJ2-3; abundance: few; len: 17; v_gene: TRBV7-2; d_gene: TRBD2; CDR3nt: TGTGCCAGCACCCCTGGAGGCGCGGGGGGACGCACAGATACGCAGTATTTT; CDR3aa: CASTPGGAGGRTDTQYF
j_gene: TRBJ2-5; abundance: many; len: 11; v_gene: TRBV24-1; d_gene: .; CDR3nt: TGTGCCACCGCTAGTCAAGAGACCCAGTACTTC; CDR3aa: CATASQETQYF